The following is a TCR beta chain sequence with its context. The sample belongs to a study of T-cell memory formation after mild COVID-19. CDR1 SGHKS and CDR2 YYEKEE come from the germline V gene (reference sequence). The CDR3 has 14 amino acids. J lost 5 bases, V lost 3 bases, and 4 bases had no gene match. In TCRdb, the 5' RACE reads were re-called with MiXCR into one record per CDR3 protein. There are hundreds of thousands of distinct CDR3 sequences in the sample; around 13% occur only once, and around a fifth lies in the top ten. The material sequenced was PBMCs or a T cell subset sorted from them (not recorded which). The receptor comes from a man aged 18 to 35 who had mild COVID-19 (a few samples of this study predate the infection). Cell type and time point are not known. V usage is TRBV5-5 and J usage is TRBJ1-5, with TRBD1 matching 8 bases. The CDR3 is CASSYGQGYQPQHF. In nucleotides, the CDR3 is TGTGCCAGCAGCTATGGACAGGGTTATCAGCCCCAGCATTTT.